This T cell receptor beta chain was identified in a study of blood T cell repertoires in COVID-19. Study background: The United States, Italy and Spain supplied acute and convalescent COVID-19 samples.

The V and J ends lost 1 base and 4 bases respectively, with 12 bases between them. Germline V CDR1 and CDR2: SGHDT, YYEEEE. The CDR3 spans 15 residues. Method: immunoSEQ multiplex PCR; TCRdb's copy keeps in-frame clones and lacks some. This table has under 250,000 clones, about 85% appearing once. The J gene is TRBJ1-3, the V gene TRBV5-6, with D perhaps matching TRBD1 (5 bases). The receptor's source is a man in his fifties or sixties who had recovered from COVID-19. Sequencing used peripheral blood. The CDR3 is CASSLLSGAGNTIYF. The DNA of the CDR3 is TGTGCCAGCAGCTTGTTGAGTGGGGCCGGAAACACCATATATTTT.